This record covers a single TCR beta chain. Its antigen is not identified. The sample originates from a study of T-cell memory formation after mild COVID-19. This CDR3 contains 15 residues. Per germline, CDR1 MNHEY and CDR2 SVGEGT. The V end was cut by 7 bases, the J end by 2 bases, with 16 bases between. TCRdb re-called the 5' RACE reads through MiXCR, storing one row per CDR3 protein. The repertoire includes under 300,000 distinct CDR3 sequences, roughly 8.2% of them detected once, and approximately 23% sits in the top ten. Points from the study as a whole: Clones which contracted sat mainly in CM and EM if CD4+, and in EMRA if CD8+. Contracting clones from day 15 to 85 showed balanced CD4/CD8; later expanders favored CD4+.

This chain joins TRBV6-2 or TRBV6-3 and TRBJ2-3; D perhaps matches TRBD2 (6 bases). Sequenced: PBMCs or a T cell subset sorted from them (not recorded which). The TCR comes from a man aged 18 to 30 who had mild COVID-19 (a few samples of this study predate the infection). Cell type and time point are not known. CDR3 residues: CASNRGEFSTDTQYF. The CDR3 region has the DNA TGTGCCAGCAACCGCGGGGAGTTCTCCACAGATACGCAGTATTTT.